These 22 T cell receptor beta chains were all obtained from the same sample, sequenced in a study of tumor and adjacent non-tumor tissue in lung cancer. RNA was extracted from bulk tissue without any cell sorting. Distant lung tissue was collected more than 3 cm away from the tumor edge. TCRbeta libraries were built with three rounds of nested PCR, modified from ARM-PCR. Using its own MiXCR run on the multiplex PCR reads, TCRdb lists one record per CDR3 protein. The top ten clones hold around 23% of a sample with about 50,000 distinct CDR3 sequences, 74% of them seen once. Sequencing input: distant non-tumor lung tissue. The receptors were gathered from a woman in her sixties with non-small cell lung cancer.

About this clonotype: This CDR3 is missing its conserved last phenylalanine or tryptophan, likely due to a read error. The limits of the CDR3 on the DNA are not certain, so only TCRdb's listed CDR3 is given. The CDR3 sequence: CASSAGIETFS. The genes are TRBV6-1 and TRBJ1-1. Ends included, the CDR3 has 11 residues. Germline CDR1 and CDR2: MNHNS and SASEGT.

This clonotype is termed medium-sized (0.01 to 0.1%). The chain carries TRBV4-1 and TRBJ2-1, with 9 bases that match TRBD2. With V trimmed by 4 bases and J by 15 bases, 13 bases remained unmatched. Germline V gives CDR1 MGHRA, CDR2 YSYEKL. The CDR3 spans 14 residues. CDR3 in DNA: TGCGCCAGCAGCCCTACGGGGCTAGCGGGGACCAGGTTCTTC. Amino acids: CASSPTGLAGTRFF.

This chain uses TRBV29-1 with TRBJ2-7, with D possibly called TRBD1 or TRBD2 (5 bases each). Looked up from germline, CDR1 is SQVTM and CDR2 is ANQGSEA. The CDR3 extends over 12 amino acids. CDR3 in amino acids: CSAGGGINGQYF. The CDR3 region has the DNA TGCAGTGCAGGTGGGGGAATCAACGGGCAGTACTTC.

CDR3 nucleotide sequence: TGTGCCAGCAGCTACGACAGAGCTCAAGCTAACTATGGCTACACCTTC. The encoded protein is CASSYDRAQANYGYTF. The rearrangement joins TRBV7-2 to TRBJ1-2; possibly TRBD1 for D (5 bases). The CDR3 length is 16 residues. Germline CDR1 and CDR2: SGHTA and FQGNSA. The germline V and J ends were trimmed by 4 bases and 0 bases, with 15 bases remaining between them.

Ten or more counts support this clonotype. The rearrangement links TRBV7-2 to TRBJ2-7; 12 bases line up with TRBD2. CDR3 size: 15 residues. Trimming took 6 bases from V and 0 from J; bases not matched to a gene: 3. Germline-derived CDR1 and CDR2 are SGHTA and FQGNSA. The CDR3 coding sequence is TGTGCCAGCAGGTCGGGACTAGCGGGCTCCTACGAGCAGTACTTC. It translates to CASRSGLAGSYEQYF.

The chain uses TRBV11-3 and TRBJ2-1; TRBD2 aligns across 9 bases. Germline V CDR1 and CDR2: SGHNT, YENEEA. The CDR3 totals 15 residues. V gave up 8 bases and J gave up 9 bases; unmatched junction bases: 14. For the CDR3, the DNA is TGTGCCAGCGATACCGAGACTAGCGGAATTGTTGAGCAGTTCTTC. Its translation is CASDTETSGIVEQFF.

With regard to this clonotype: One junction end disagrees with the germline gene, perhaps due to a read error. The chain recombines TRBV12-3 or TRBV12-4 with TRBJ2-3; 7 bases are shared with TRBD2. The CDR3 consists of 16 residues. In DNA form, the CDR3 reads TGCGCCAGCAGTACAACTAGCGTGGGGCCTACGGATACGCACTATTTT. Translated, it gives CASSTTSVGPTDTHYF.

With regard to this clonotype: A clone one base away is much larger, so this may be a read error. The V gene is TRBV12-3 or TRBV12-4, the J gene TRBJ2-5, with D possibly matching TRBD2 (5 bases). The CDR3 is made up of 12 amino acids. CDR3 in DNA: TGTGCCGGCAGCGGCCTGGGGGAGACCCAGTACTTC. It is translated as CAGSGLGETQYF.

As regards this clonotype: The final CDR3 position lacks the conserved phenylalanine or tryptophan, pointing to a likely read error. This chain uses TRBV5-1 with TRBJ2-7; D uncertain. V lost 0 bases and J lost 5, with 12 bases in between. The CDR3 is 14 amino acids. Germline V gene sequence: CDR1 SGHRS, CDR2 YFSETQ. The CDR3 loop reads CASSLGGSLHEQYL. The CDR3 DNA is TGCGCCAGCAGCTTGGGCGGCAGTCTTCACGAGCAGTACTTA.

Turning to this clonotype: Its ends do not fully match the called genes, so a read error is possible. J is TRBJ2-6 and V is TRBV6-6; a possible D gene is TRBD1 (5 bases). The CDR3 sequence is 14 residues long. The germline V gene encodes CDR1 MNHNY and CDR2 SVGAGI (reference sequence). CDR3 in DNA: TGTGCCAGTAGTTATGGTTCTGGGGCCAACGTCCTGGCTTTC. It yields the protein CASSYGSGANVLAF.

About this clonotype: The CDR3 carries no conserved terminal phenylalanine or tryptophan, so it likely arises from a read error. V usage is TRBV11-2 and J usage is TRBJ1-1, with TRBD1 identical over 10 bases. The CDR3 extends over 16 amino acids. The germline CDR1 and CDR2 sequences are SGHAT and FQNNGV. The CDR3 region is CANRSRDRGMNTEAFI. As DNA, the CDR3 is TGTGCCAACAGATCCAGGGACAGGGGCATGAACACTGAGGCTTTCATT.

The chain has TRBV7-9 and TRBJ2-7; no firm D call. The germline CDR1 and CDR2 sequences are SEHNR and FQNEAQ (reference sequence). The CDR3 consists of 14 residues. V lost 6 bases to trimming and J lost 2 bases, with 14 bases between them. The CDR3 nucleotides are TGTGCCAGCAGTTTTAGTTCCGGAGCCTACGAGCAGTACTTC. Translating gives CASSFSSGAYEQYF.

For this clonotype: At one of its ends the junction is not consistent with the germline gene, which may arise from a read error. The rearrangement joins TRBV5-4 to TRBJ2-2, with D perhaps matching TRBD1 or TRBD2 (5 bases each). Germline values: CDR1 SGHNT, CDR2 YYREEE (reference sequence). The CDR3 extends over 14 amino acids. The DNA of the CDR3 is TGTGCCAGCAACTCAGGGCAGGACACCGGGGAGTTGTTTTTT. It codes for CASNSGQDTGELFF.

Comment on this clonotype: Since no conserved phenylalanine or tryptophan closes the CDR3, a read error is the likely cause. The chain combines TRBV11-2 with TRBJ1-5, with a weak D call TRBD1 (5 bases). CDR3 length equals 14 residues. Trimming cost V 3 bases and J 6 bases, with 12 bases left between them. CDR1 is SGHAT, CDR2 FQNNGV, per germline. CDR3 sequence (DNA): TGTGCCAGCAGCTTTTGGGGGTCCAGTCAGCCCCAGCATTTG. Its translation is CASSFWGSSQPQHL.

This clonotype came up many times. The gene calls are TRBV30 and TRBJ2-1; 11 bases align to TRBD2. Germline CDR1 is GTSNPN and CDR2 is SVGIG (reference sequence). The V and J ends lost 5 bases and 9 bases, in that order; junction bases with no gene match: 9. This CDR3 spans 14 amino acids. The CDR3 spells CAWASLAGGREQFF. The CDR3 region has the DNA TGTGCCTGGGCATCTCTAGCGGGAGGACGTGAGCAGTTCTTC.

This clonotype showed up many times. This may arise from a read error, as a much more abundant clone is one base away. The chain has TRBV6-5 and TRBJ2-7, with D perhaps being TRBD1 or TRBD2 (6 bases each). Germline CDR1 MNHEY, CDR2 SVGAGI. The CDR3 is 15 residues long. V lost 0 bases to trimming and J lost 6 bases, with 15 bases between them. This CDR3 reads CASSYSGGPGCEQYF. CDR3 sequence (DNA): TGTGCCAGCAGTTACTCGGGGGGCCCCGGCTGCGAGCAGTACTTC.

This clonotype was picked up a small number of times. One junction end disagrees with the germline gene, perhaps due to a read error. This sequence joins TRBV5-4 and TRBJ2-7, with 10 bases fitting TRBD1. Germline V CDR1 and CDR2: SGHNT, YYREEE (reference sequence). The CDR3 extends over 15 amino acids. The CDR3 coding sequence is TGTGCCAGCAGCCGTACCGGGACAGGGGTTCACGAGCAGTATTTC. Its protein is CASSRTGTGVHEQYF.

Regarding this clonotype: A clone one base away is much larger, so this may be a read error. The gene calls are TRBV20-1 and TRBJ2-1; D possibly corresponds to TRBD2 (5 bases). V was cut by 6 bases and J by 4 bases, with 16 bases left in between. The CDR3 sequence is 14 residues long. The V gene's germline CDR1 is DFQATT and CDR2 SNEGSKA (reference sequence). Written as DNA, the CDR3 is TGCAGTGCCGCAGGAGGTTGGGGTTACAATGAGCAGTTCTTC. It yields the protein CSAAGGWGYNEQFF.

CDR3 sequence: CASNRLGGAVAFF. CDR3 coding DNA: TGTGCCAGCAACCGATTGGGCGGTGCTGTAGCTTTCTTT. The rearrangement joins TRBV11-1 to TRBJ1-1; D call uncertain. Looked up from germline, CDR1 is SGHAT and CDR2 is FQDESV (reference sequence). CDR3 length: 13 residues. The V end was cut by 7 bases, the J end by 10 bases, with 19 bases between.

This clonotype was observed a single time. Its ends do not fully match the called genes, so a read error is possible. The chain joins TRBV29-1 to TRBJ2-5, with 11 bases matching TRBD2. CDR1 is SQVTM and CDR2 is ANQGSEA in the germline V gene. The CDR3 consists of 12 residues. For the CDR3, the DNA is TGCGGCGTGGGGACTAGCGGAAAGATCCAGTACTTC. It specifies CGVGTSGKIQYF.

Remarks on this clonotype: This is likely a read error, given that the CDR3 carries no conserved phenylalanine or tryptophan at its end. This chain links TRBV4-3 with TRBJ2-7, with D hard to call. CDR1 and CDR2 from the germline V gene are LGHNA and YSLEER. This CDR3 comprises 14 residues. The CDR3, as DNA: TGCGCCAGCAGCCAAGAACGGTATTACTACGAACAGTACTCC. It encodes CASSQERYYYEQYS.

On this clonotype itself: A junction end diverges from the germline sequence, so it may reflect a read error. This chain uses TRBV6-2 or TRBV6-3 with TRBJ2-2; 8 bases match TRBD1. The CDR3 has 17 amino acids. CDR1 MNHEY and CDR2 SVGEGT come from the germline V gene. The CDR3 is CASSYTQQSANTGGLFF. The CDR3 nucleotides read TGTGCCAGCAGTTACACCCAACAGAGTGCCAACACAGGGGGGCTGTTTTTT.